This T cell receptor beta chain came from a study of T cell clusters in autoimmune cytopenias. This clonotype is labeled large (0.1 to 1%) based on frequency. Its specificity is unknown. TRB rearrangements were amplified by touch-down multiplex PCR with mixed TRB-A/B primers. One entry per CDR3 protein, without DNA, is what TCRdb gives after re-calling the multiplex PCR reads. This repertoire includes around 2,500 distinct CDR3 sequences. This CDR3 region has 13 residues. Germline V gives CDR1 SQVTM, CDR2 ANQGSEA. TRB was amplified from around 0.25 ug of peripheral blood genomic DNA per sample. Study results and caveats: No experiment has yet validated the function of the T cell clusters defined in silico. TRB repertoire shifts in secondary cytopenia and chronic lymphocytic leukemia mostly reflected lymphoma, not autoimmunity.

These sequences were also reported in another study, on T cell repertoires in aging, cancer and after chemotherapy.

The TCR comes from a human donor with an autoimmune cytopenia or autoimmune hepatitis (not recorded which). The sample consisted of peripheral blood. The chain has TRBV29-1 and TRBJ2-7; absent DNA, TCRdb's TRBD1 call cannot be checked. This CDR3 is CSVVTAGAGEQYF.